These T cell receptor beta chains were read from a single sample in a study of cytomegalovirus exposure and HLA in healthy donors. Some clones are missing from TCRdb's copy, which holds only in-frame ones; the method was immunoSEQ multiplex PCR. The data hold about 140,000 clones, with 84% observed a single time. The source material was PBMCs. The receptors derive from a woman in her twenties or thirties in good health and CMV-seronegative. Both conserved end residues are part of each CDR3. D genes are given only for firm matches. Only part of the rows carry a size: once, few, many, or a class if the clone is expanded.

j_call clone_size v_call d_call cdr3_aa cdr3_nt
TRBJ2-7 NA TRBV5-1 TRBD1 CASSWGDRNSHEQYF TGCGCCAGCAGCTGGGGGGACAGGAACAGCCACGAGCAGTACTTC
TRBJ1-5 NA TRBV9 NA CASSPHRSNQPQHF TGTGCCAGCAGCCCCCACAGGAGCAATCAGCCCCAGCATTTT
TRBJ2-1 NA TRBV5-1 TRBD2 CASSTGGGNSYNEQFF TGCGCCAGCAGCACGGGCGGGGGAAATTCCTACAATGAGCAGTTCTTC
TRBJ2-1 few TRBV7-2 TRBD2 CASSFSGHSGGAFDEQFF TGTGCCAGCAGCTTCAGTGGCCATAGCGGGGGGGCCTTTGATGAGCAGTTCTTC
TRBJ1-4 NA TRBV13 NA CASSLSEKLFF TGTGCCAGCAGCTTATCGGAAAAACTGTTTTTT
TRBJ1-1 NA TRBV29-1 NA CSVVRGLNTEAFF TGCAGCGTTGTACGGGGATTGAACACTGAAGCTTTCTTT
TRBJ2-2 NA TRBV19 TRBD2 CASTNGGGTGELFF TGTGCCAGTACGAACGGGGGGGGCACCGGGGAGCTGTTTTTT
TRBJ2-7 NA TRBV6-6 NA CASSRGTGTPREQYF TGTGCCAGCAGCCGCGGGACGGGAACCCCCCGCGAGCAGTACTTC
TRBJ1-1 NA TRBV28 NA CASSSPGQKNTEAFF TGTGCCAGCAGTTCCCCTGGACAGAAGAACACTGAAGCTTTCTTT
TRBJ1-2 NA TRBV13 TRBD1 CASSLGRQGPLGYTF TGTGCCAGCAGCTTAGGCAGACAGGGCCCGCTTGGCTACACCTTC
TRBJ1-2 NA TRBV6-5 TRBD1 CASSYSQGAHYGYTF TGTGCCAGCAGTTACTCGCAGGGGGCACACTATGGCTACACCTTC
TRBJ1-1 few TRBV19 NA CASSIAGGGEAFF TGTGCCAGTAGTATAGCGGGGGGGGGTGAAGCTTTCTTT
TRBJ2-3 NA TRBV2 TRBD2 CASRKTSYSTDTQYF TGTGCCAGCAGGAAGACTAGCTATAGCACAGATACGCAGTATTTT
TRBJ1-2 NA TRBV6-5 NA CASALWGERGGYTF TGTGCCAGCGCCCTTTGGGGGGAGCGGGGTGGCTACACCTTC
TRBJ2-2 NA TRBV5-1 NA CASSLSGDTGELFF TGCGCCAGCAGCTTGTCCGGGGACACCGGGGAGCTGTTTTTT
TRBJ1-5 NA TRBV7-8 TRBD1 CASSRAGGFNQPQHF TGTGCCAGCAGTAGGGCAGGGGGCTTCAATCAGCCCCAGCATTTT
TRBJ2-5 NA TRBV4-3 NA CASSLRLAGGETQYF TGCGCCAGCAGCCTTCGCTTGGCAGGAGGAGAGACCCAGTACTTC
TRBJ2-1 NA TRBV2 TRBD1 CASSPTGVIRSYNEQFF TGTGCCAGCAGTCCTACAGGGGTGATAAGGTCCTACAATGAGCAGTTCTTC
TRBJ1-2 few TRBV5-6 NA CASSLADTVGGYTF TGTGCCAGCAGCTTGGCAGACACCGTGGGTGGCTACACCTTC
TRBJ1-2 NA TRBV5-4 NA CASSLRGGAARQGGYTF TGTGCCAGCAGCTTGCGAGGTGGTGCAGCACGTCAGGGTGGCTACACCTTC
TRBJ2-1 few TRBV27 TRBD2 CASSPSRRGGNEQFF TGTGCCAGCAGTCCCTCACGGCGGGGGGGGAATGAGCAGTTCTTC
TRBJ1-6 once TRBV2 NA CASSEGSGLSSPLHF TGTGCCAGCAGTGAAGGTAGCGGGTTAAGTTCACCCCTCCACTTT